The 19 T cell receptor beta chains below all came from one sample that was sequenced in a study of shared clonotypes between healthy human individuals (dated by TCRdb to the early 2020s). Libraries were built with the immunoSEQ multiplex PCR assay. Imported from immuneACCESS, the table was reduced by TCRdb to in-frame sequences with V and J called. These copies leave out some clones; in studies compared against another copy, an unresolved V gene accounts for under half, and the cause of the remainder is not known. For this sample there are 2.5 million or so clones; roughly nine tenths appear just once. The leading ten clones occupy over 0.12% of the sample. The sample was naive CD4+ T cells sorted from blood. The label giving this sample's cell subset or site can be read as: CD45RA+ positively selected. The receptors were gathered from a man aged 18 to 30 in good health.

The CDR3 DNA sequence: TGTGCCAGCAGAGGTGACCCCTCTAAAGAGACCCAGTACTTC. As protein: CASRGDPSKETQYF. The rearrangement links TRBV6-1 to TRBJ2-5; D unclear. CDR3 length: 14 amino acids. Looked up from germline, CDR1 is MNHNS and CDR2 is SASEGT. Trimming removed 6 bases from V and 3 bases from J, with 14 bases in between.

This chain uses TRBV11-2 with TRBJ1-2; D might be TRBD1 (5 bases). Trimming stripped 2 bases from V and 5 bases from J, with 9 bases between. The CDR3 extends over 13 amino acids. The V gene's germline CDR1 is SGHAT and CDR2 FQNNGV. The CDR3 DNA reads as TGTGCCAGCAGCTTACAAGGGGTTTATGGCTACACCTTC. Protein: CASSLQGVYGYTF.

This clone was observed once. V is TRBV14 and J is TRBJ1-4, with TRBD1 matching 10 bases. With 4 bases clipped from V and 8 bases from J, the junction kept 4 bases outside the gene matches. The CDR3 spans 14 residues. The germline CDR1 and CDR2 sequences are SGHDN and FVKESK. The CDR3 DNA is TGTGCCAGCAGCCCCAGACAGGGGGCAGAAAAACTGTTTTTT. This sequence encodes CASSPRQGAEKLFF.

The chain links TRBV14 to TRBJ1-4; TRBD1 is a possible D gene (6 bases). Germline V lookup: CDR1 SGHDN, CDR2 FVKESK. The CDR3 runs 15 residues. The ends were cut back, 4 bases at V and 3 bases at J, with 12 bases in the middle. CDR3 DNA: TGTGCCAGCAGCCCGACGGGGGGCGCTAATGAAAAACTGTTTTTT. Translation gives CASSPTGGANEKLFF.

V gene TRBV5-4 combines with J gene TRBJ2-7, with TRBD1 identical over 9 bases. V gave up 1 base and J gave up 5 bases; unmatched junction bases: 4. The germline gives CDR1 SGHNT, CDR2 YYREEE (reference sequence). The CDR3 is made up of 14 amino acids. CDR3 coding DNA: TGTGCCAGCAGCTTGTTGACAGGGGGGGACGAGCAGTACTTC. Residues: CASSLLTGGDEQYF.

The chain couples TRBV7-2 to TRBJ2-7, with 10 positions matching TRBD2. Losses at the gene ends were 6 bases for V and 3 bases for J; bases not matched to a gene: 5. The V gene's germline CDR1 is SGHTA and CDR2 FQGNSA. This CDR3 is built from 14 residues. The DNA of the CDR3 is TGTGCCAGCAGTTATAGCGGGGGGCTCTACGAGCAGTACTTC. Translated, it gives CASSYSGGLYEQYF.

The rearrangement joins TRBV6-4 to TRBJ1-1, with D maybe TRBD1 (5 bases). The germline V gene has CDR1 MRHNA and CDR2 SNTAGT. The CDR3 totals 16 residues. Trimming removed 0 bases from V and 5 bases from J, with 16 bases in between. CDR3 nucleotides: TGTGCCAGCAGTGACTCATCTATGGGGACTGGTACTGAAGCTTTCTTT. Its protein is CASSDSSMGTGTEAFF.

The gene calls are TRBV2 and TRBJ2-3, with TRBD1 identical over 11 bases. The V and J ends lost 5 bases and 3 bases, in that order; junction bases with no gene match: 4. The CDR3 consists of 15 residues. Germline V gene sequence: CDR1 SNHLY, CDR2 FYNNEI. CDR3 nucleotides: TGTGCCAGCAGTTTGGGGACAGGGGGAACAGATACGCAGTATTTT. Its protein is CASSLGTGGTDTQYF. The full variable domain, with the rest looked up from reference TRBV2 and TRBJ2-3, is EPEVTQTPSHQVTQMGQEVILRCVPISNHLYFYWYRQILGQKVEFLVSFYNNEISEKSEIFDDQFSVERPDGSNFTLKIRSTKLEDSAMYFCASSLGTGGTDTQYFGPGTRLTVL.

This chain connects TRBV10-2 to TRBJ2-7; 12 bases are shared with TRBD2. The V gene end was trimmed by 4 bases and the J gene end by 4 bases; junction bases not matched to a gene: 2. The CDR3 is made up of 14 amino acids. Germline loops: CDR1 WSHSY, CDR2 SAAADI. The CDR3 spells CASSGLAGGYEQYF. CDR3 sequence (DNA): TGCGCCAGCAGTGGCCTAGCGGGGGGGTACGAGCAGTACTTC.

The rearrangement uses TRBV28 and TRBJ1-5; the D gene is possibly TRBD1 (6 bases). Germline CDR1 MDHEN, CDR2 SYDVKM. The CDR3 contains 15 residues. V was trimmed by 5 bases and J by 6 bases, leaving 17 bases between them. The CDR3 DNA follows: TGTGCCAGCAGTCCGCCGACAGGAGTCTTTCAGCCCCAGCATTTT. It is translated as CASSPPTGVFQPQHF.

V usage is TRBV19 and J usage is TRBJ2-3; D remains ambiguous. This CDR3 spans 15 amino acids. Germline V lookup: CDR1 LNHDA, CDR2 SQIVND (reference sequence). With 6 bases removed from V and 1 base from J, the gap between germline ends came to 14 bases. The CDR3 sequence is CASRSGPLGTDTQYF. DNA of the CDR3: TGTGCCAGTAGATCTGGACCTTTGGGCACAGATACGCAGTATTTT.

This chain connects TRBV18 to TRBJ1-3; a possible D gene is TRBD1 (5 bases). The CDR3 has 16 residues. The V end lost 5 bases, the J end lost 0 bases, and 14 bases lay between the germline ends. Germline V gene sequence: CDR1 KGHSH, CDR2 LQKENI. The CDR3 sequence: CASSDHGALSGNTIYF. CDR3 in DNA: TGTGCCAGCTCAGACCACGGGGCCCTCTCTGGAAACACCATATATTTT.

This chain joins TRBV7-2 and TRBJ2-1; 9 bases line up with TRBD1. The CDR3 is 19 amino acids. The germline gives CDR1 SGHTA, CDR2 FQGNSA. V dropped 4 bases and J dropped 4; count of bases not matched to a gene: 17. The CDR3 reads CASSWTGDGETGFYNEQFF. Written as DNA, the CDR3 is TGTGCCAGCAGCTGGACAGGGGACGGGGAGACGGGCTTTTACAATGAGCAGTTCTTC.

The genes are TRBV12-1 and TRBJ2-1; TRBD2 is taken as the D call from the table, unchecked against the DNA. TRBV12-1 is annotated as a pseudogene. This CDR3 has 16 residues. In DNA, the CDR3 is TGTGCCAGCCGCCTGGGGTTGGAGGGAATCTACAATGAGCAGTTCTTC. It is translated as CASRLGLEGIYNEQFF.

CDR3 loop: CASRRTSGSEQYF. The CDR3 DNA reads TGTGCCAGCAGACGGACTAGCGGGAGTGAGCAGTACTTC. J is TRBJ2-7 and V is TRBV2, with 13 positions matching TRBD2. CDR3 size: 13 residues. Germline V CDR1 and CDR2: SNHLY, FYNNEI. V was pared by 6 bases and J by 7 bases, with 3 bases of the junction left unmatched. Supplemented by reference TRBV2 and TRBJ2-7, the full variable domain reads EPEVTQTPSHQVTQMGQEVILRCVPISNHLYFYWYRQILGQKVEFLVSFYNNEISEKSEIFDDQFSVERPDGSNFTLKIRSTKLEDSAMYFCASRRTSGSEQYFGPGTRLTVT.

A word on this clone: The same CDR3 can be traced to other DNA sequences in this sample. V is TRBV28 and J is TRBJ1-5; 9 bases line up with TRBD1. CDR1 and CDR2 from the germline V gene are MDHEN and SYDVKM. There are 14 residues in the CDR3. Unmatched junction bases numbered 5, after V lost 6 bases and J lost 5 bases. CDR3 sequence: CASSGGQGYQPQHF. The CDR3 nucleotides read TGTGCCAGCAGCGGCGGACAGGGGTATCAGCCCCAGCATTTT.

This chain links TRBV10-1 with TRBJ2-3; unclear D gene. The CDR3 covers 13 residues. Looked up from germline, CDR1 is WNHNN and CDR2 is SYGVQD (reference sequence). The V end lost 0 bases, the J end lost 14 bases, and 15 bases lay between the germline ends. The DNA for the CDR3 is TGCGCCAGCAGTGAGTCCGGAGTAGAGATTCCGTATTTT. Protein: CASSESGVEIPYF.

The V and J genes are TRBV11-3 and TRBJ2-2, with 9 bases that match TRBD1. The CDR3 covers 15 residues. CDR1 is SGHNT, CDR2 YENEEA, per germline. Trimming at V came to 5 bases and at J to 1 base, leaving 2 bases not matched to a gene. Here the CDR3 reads CASSTGQGNTGELFF. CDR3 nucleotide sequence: TGTGCCAGCAGCACGGGACAGGGGAACACCGGGGAGCTGTTTTTT.

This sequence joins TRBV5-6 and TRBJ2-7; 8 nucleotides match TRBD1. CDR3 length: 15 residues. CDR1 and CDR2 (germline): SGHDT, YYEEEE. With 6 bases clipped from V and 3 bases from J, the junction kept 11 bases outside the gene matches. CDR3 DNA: TGTGCCAGCACCTCCAGGGGGCGGGACCTCTACGAGCAGTACTTC. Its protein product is CASTSRGRDLYEQYF.